The sequence of this T cell receptor (beta chain) was determined in a study of T-cell reconstitution after alpha-beta-depleted transplantation in children. Unique molecular identifiers were built into the TCRbeta library. One entry per CDR3 protein, called by TCRdb with MiXCR from the PCR reads. The profile shows hundreds of thousands of distinct CDR3 sequences, over 7.5% of them singletons. Many counts were recorded for this clonotype. The antigen is undetermined. Deletions cut 0 bases from V and 10 bases from J, with 12 bases between. The CDR3 sequence is 13 residues long. In germline, CDR1 is SGHRS, CDR2 YFSETQ. General study results and limits: T-cell counts and diversity at one year following transplant were attributed mainly to newly produced T cells. At day 60, the high TCRbeta diversity found in some patients originated from recipient T cells and thymic progenitors that had survived. Reports say that about two months after transplant, the alpha-beta T cells came out of several hundred graft clones that had expanded.

The gene calls are TRBV5-1 and TRBJ2-3; D not resolved. The TCR sequence derives from a female patient aged 2 to 10 who had a stem cell transplant for Fanconi anemia, so the T cells may come from the graft donor. This specimen consisted of peripheral blood, obtained 360 days after TCRalphabeta/CD19-depleted stem cell transplant. CDR3 amino acids: CASSLAEGRAQYF. In DNA form, the CDR3 reads TGCGCCAGCAGCTTGGCCGAAGGAAGGGCGCAGTATTTT.